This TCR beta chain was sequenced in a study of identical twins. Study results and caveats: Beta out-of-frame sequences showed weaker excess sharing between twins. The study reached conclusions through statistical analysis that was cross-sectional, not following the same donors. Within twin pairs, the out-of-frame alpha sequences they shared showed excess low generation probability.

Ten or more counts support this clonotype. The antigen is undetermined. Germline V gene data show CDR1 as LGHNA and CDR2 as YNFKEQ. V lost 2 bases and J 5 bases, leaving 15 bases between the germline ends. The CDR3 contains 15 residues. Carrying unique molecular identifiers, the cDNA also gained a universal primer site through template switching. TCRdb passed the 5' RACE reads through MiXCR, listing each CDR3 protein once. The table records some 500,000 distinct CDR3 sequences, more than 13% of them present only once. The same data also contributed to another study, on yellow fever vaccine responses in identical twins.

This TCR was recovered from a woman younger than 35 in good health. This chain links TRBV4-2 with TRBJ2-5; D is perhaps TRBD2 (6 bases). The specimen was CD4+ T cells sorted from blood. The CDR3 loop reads CASSQTWASAETQYF. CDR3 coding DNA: TGTGCCAGCAGCCAAACTTGGGCTAGCGCGGAGACCCAGTACTTC.